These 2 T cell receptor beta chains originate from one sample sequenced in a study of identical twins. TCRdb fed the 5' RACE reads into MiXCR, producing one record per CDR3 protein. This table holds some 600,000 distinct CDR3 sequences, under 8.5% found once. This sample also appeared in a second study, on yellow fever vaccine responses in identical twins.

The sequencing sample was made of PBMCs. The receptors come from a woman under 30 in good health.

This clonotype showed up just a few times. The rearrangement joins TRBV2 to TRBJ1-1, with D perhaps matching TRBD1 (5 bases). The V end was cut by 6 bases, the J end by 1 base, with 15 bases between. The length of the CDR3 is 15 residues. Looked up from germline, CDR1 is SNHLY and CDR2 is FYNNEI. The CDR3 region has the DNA TGTGCCAGCAGCGCCGGGACCGCAGGGAACACTGAAGCTTTCTTT. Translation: CASSAGTAGNTEAFF.

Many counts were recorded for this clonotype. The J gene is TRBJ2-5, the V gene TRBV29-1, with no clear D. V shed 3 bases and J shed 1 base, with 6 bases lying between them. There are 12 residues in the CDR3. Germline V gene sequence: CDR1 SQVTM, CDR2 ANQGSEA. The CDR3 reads CSVEPSQETQYF. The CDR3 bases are TGCAGCGTTGAGCCGAGCCAAGAGACCCAGTACTTC.